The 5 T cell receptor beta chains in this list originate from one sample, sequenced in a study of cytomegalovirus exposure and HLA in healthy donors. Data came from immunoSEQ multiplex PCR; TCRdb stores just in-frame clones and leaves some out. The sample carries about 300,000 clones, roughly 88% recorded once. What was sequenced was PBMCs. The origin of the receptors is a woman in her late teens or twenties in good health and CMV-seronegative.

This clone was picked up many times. The CDR3 DNA is TGTGCCAGCAGTACCGAATACGGTCTAGCGGGAAAATACGAGCAGTACTTC. This encodes CASSTEYGLAGKYEQYF. The chain combines TRBV28 with TRBJ2-7; TRBD2 aligns across 9 bases. V lost 5 bases and J lost 4; bases outside the gene matches: 15. This CDR3 contains 17 residues. CDR1 is MDHEN, CDR2 SYDVKM, per germline.

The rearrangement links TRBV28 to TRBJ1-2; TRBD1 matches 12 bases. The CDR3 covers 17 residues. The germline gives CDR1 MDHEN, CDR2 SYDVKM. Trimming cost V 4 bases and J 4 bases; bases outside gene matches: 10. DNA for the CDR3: TGTGCCAGCAGTTCTGCGGGACAGGGGGCTACTCGCTATGGCTACACCTTC. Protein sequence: CASSSAGQGATRYGYTF.

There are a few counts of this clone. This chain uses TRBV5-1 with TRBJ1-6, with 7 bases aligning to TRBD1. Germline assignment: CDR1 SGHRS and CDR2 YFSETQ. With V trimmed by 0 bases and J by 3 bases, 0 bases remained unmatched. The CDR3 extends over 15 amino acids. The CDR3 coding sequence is TGCGCCAGCAGCTTGGGGGACAGCTATAATTCACCCCTCCACTTT. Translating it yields CASSLGDSYNSPLHF.

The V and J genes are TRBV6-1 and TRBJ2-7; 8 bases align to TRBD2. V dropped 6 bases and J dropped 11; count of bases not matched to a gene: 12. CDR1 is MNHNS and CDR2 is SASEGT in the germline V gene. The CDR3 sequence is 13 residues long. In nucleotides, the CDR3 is TGTGCCAGCAGGACCGCAGGAGGGCGGGGGGAGTACTTC. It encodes CASRTAGGRGEYF.

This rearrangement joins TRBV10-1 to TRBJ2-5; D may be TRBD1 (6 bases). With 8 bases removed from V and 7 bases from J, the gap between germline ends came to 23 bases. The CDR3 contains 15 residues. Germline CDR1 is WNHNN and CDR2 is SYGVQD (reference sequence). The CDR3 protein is CASSTDSSNGVTQYF. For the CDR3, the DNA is TGCGCCAGCTCCACGGACAGTAGTAACGGAGTGACCCAGTACTTC.